This T cell receptor (beta chain) was found in a study of cytomegalovirus exposure and HLA in healthy donors. Overall study: Researchers found that roughly 81% of 398 genotyped donors fell within the Caucasian-associated ancestry cluster.

This clone has more than one count but fewer than ten. Its antigen remains unknown. Study conclusions and caveats: Later work found most CMV-associated TCR beta chains apparently HLA-restricted. Testing in vitro showed a few CMV-associated chains specific for CMV antigens.

In the PCR, 60 Vbeta and 13 Jbeta primers were used. TCRdb's table, derived via immunoSEQ multiplex PCR, lists solely in-frame clones and lacks some. The table includes 110,000 to 150,000 clones, approximately 63% detected once. The CDR3 is made up of 13 amino acids. V gave up 6 bases and J gave up 1 base, with 9 bases separating them. Germline CDR1 and CDR2: SGHAT and FQNNGV. This clonotype originated in a woman aged 60-70 years in good health and CMV-seropositive. Specimen: PBMCs. The rearrangement joins TRBV11-2 to TRBJ1-1; D is undetermined. The CDR3 here is CASSPTTNTEAFF. Written as DNA, the CDR3 is TGTGCCAGCAGTCCAACTACGAACACTGAAGCTTTCTTT. Full variable domain (missing parts from reference TRBV11-2 and TRBJ1-1): EAGVAQSPRYKIIEKRQSVAFWCNPISGHATLYWYQQILGQGPKLLIQFQNNGVVDDSQLPKDRFSAERLKGVDSTLKIQPAKLEDSAVYLCASSPTTNTEAFFGQGTRLTVV.